These 10 T cell receptor beta chains were all obtained from the same sample, sequenced in a study of blood T cell repertoires in COVID-19. Clones were sequenced by immunoSEQ multiplex PCR, and TCRdb holds only the in-frame ones, with some missing. The sample consists of approximately 150,000 clones, roughly 90% of them appearing once. Sequenced: peripheral blood. These receptor sequences come from a woman between 50 and 59 years old with acute or convalescent COVID-19.

The chain combines TRBV19 with TRBJ2-5; TRBD1 matches at 9 bases. Unmatched junction bases numbered 1, after V lost 6 bases and J lost 2 bases. CDR3 size: 13 residues. Germline CDR1 and CDR2: LNHDA and SQIVND (reference sequence). CDR3 sequence: CASRGQGQETQYF. Here the CDR3 DNA reads TGTGCCAGTAGAGGACAGGGGCAAGAGACCCAGTACTTC.

The rearrangement joins TRBV28 to TRBJ1-6, with a tentative D call TRBD1 (6 bases). The CDR3 covers 16 residues. V was trimmed by 4 bases and J by 8 bases, leaving 18 bases between them. CDR1 and CDR2 from the germline V gene are MDHEN and SYDVKM. In DNA, the CDR3 is TGTGCCAGCAGTTCCCAAACAGGGCCGGGCGATTCACCCCTCCACTTT. This gives the protein CASSSQTGPGDSPLHF.

The chain is built from TRBV6-5 and TRBJ1-1; D remains unclear. The CDR3 is 15 amino acids. The V end lost 6 bases, the J end lost 3 bases, and 17 bases lay between the germline ends. Germline V CDR1 and CDR2: MNHEY, SVGAGI. CDR3 sequence reads: CASRREAIADTEAFF. In DNA form, the CDR3 reads TGTGCCAGCAGGCGGGAAGCTATAGCGGACACTGAAGCTTTCTTT.

The gene calls are TRBV6-5 and TRBJ1-4, with 9 bases aligning to TRBD1. After removal of 4 bases from V and 8 bases from J, the junction contained 8 bases not matched to a gene. The germline CDR1 and CDR2 sequences are MNHEY and SVGAGI. This CDR3 region has 15 residues. The CDR3 DNA reads TGTGCCAGCAGTTCGATGACAGGGGGGGGCGAAAAACTGTTTTTT. The encoded protein is CASSSMTGGGEKLFF.

This sequence joins TRBV4-1 and TRBJ2-6; 10 bases are a match to TRBD1. Germline trimming cut 3 bases from V and 2 bases from J; bases unmatched to any gene: 10. Germline assignment: CDR1 MGHRA and CDR2 YSYEKL. The CDR3 runs 19 residues. CDR3 amino acids: CASSHARDRGATGANVLTF. The CDR3 DNA reads as TGCGCCAGCAGCCATGCCCGGGACAGGGGAGCTACTGGGGCCAACGTCCTGACTTTC.

This clone has a single count. This chain connects TRBV5-1 to TRBJ2-1; 15 nucleotides match TRBD2. Germline CDR1 and CDR2: SGHRS and YFSETQ. The junction had 4 bases not matched to a gene; V was cut back by 2 bases and J by 1 base. This CDR3 has 18 residues. The CDR3 loop is CASSLWTSGRGSYNEQFF. CDR3 DNA sequence: TGCGCCAGCAGCTTATGGACTAGCGGGAGGGGGTCCTACAATGAGCAGTTCTTC.

This clone is a singleton in its sample. The chain couples TRBV6-4 to TRBJ2-7, with 10 bases fitting TRBD1. This CDR3 is 13 amino acids long. The junction had 4 bases not matched to a gene; V was cut back by 3 bases and J by 8 bases. Germline-derived CDR1 and CDR2 are MRHNA and SNTAGT. Here the CDR3 reads CASSERTGGKQYF. The CDR3, as DNA: TGTGCCAGCAGTGAGCGGACAGGGGGGAAGCAGTACTTC.

CDR3 bases: TGTGCCAGCAGCCGGATTAGGGGCCGGGGGGGGCTTACAGATACGCAGTATTTT. Translating gives CASSRIRGRGGLTDTQYF. The V and J genes are TRBV7-9 and TRBJ2-3, with 8 bases matching TRBD2. Looked up from germline, CDR1 is SEHNR and CDR2 is FQNEAQ (reference sequence). The CDR3 extends over 18 amino acids. V was clipped by 5 bases and J by 3 bases; unmatched bases: 16.

This clone was observed once. V gene TRBV12-3 or TRBV12-4 combines with J gene TRBJ2-7, with D maybe TRBD2 (7 bases). Trimming took off 9 bases at V and 5 bases at J, with 11 bases between the two ends. The CDR3 totals 11 residues. CDR3 nucleotide sequence: TGTGCCAGGGGGGGGGCACACGAGCAGTACTTC. Amino acids: CARGGAHEQYF.

This clone was counted only a few times. The V and J genes are TRBV29-1 and TRBJ2-7; D perhaps matches TRBD1 (5 bases). Trimming removed 7 bases at V and 0 bases at J, with 13 bases between. The CDR3 contains 13 residues. In germline, CDR1 is SQVTM, CDR2 ANQGSEA. CDR3 region: CSAKGQGSYEQYF. The CDR3 bases are TGCAGCGCCAAGGGGCAGGGCTCCTACGAGCAGTACTTC.